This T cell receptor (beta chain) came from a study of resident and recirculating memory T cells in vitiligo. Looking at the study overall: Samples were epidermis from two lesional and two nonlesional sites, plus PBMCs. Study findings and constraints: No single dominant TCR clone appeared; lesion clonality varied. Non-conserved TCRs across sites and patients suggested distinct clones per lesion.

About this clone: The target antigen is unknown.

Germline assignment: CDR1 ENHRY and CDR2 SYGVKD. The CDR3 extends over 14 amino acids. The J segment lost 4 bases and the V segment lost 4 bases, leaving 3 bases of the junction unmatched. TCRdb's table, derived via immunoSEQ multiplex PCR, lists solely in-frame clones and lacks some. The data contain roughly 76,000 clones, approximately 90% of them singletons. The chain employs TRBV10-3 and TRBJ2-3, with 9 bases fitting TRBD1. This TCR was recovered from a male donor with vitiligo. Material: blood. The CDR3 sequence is CAISGDRVSDTQYF. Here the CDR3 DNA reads TGTGCCATCAGTGGGGACAGGGTTTCAGATACGCAGTATTTT.